The 16 T cell receptor beta chains given below trace back to one sample, sequenced in a study of blood T cells in healthy people across ages. Sample-barcoded 5' priming and a J-beta primer mix drove a second PCR of roughly 7 to 11 cycles. TCRdb re-called the 5' RACE reads with MiXCR, one entry per CDR3 protein. The repertoire holds about 400,000 distinct CDR3 sequences, with 45% to 60% as singletons. Sequenced input: blood. The origin of the receptors is a man between 60 and 75 years old in good health.

The chain has TRBV7-2 and TRBJ1-1; D not certain. Germline values: CDR1 SGHTA, CDR2 FQGNSA. Trimming removed 0 bases at V and 9 bases at J, with 17 bases between. This CDR3 contains 15 residues. CDR3 region: CASSLASSPGPKAFF. CDR3 DNA: TGTGCCAGCAGCTTAGCTAGTTCACCGGGCCCGAAAGCTTTCTTT.

In DNA, the CDR3 is TGCAGTGCTAGAGATCCCCACGCCGCGACAGGGGTAGAGGATGGCTACACCTTC. Protein: CSARDPHAATGVEDGYTF. The rearrangement links TRBV20-1 to TRBJ1-2; the match to TRBD1 covers 8 bases. This CDR3 region has 18 residues. Trimming took 0 bases from V and 6 from J; bases not matched to a gene: 18. The germline V gene encodes CDR1 DFQATT and CDR2 SNEGSKA (reference sequence).

About this clonotype itself: This sequence may be a read error, since a much larger clone differs from it by one base. This chain connects TRBV27 to TRBJ1-1; D is possibly TRBD1 (5 bases). This CDR3 has 15 residues. CDR1 is MNHEY and CDR2 is SMNVEV in the germline V gene (reference sequence). CDR3 sequence reads: CASSPQTGQGTGAFF. In DNA, the CDR3 is TGTGCCAGCAGTCCTCAGACGGGCCAGGGCACTGGAGCTTTCTTT.

This chain links TRBV7-9 with TRBJ1-6; the D gene is possibly TRBD1 (6 bases). CDR1 is SEHNR and CDR2 is FQNEAQ in the germline V gene (reference sequence). CDR3 length equals 16 residues. V was cut by 5 bases and J by 0 bases, with 11 bases left in between. CDR3 in amino acids: CASSNTGSSYNSPLHF. The CDR3 region has the DNA TGTGCCAGCAGCAACACAGGGAGCTCCTATAATTCACCCCTCCACTTT.

The chain has TRBV13 and TRBJ2-7, with 9 bases identical to TRBD1. V gave up 3 bases and J gave up 2 bases; unmatched junction bases: 2. Germline loops: CDR1 PRHDT, CDR2 FYEKMQ (reference sequence). The CDR3 loop spans 14 amino acids. The CDR3 DNA is TGTGCCAGCAGCTTCCGGGACAGGGCCTACGAGCAGTACTTC. It translates to CASSFRDRAYEQYF.

The chain couples TRBV5-1 to TRBJ2-3; D is ambiguous. CDR3 length equals 15 residues. Germline V gene lookup returns CDR1 SGHRS and CDR2 YFSETQ. The ends were cut back, 0 bases at V and 2 bases at J, with 10 bases in the middle. The CDR3 protein is CASSLEKINTDTQYF. For the CDR3, the DNA is TGCGCCAGCAGCTTGGAGAAGATAAACACAGATACGCAGTATTTT.

This clonotype turned up a few times. The chain employs TRBV28 and TRBJ2-3, with D possibly TRBD2 on 6 matching bases. V was cut by 6 bases and J by 5 bases, with 21 bases left in between. The CDR3 has 16 residues. Germline-derived CDR1 and CDR2 are MDHEN and SYDVKM. This chain's CDR3 is CASSYNRGEREDTQYF. In DNA form, the CDR3 reads TGTGCCAGCAGCTACAATCGCGGGGAGAGGGAAGATACGCAGTATTTT.

The rearrangement joins TRBV20-1 to TRBJ1-1; perhaps TRBD1 as D (5 bases). CDR1 and CDR2 from the germline V gene are DFQATT and SNEGSKA (reference sequence). V lost 4 bases and J lost 5, with 20 bases in between. There are 15 residues in the CDR3. CDR3 DNA: TGCAGTGCTAAACCCCTCCGGGGGGATCGTACTGAAGCTTTCTTT. This translates into CSAKPLRGDRTEAFF.

The CDR3 sequence is CASSSGQGRTQFF. The CDR3 DNA follows: TGTGCCAGCAGCTCAGGACAGGGGAGGACCCAGTTCTTC. The chain is built from TRBV11-2 and TRBJ2-1, with 9 bases matching TRBD1. Germline CDR1 reads SGHAT; CDR2 reads FQNNGV. The V and J ends lost 4 bases and 13 bases, in that order; junction bases with no gene match: 8. The CDR3 has 13 amino acids.

This chain links TRBV5-6 with TRBJ1-2; 9 positions agree with TRBD1. Unmatched junction bases numbered 10, after V lost 2 bases and J lost 5 bases. The CDR3 extends over 16 amino acids. CDR1 SGHDT and CDR2 YYEEEE come from the germline V gene. The CDR3: CASSFPGTGFLYGYTF. Written as DNA, the CDR3 is TGTGCCAGCAGCTTCCCTGGGACAGGGTTTCTTTATGGCTACACCTTC.

This clonotype is a singleton in its sample. This chain connects TRBV11-1 to TRBJ2-3, with 8 nucleotides matching TRBD2. Germline V gene data show CDR1 as SGHAT and CDR2 as FQDESV (reference sequence). The V segment lost 7 bases and the J segment 3 bases; nucleotides outside the gene matches: 9. The CDR3 spans 15 residues. The CDR3 sequence: CASTPPGGSTDTQYF. The CDR3 bases are TGTGCCAGCACTCCTCCGGGGGGGTCGACAGATACGCAGTATTTT. Full variable domain (outside the CDR3, taken from reference TRBV11-1 and TRBJ2-3): EAEVAQSPRYKITEKSQAVAFWCDPISGHATLYWYRQILGQGPELLVQFQDESVVDDSQLPKDRFSAERLKGVDSTLKIQPAELGDSAMYLCASTPPGGSTDTQYFGPGTRLTVL.

This clonotype was counted only a few times. The gene calls are TRBV20-1 and TRBJ2-7, with 9 bases fitting TRBD2. The germline gives CDR1 DFQATT, CDR2 SNEGSKA (reference sequence). CDR3 size: 13 residues. With 6 bases clipped from V and 0 bases from J, the junction kept 3 bases outside the gene matches. Here the CDR3 reads CSAISGSSYEQYF. The CDR3 DNA sequence: TGCAGTGCAATTAGCGGGAGCTCCTACGAGCAGTACTTC.

Only a few counts were recorded for this clonotype. The rearrangement uses TRBV7-8 and TRBJ1-2; D ambiguous. Trimming removed 3 bases at V and 4 bases at J, with 15 bases between. CDR3 size: 15 residues. Germline CDR1 reads SGHVS; CDR2 reads FQNEAQ. The CDR3 DNA sequence: TGTGCCAGCAGCTTTCGAAGTTCCCTTGGCTATGGCTACACCTTC. Amino acid sequence: CASSFRSSLGYGYTF.

This clonotype was recorded a few times. V usage is TRBV28 and J usage is TRBJ2-6; D is uncertain. The CDR3 runs 14 residues. Trimming shortened V by 6 bases and J by 2 bases, and 8 bases separated the two germline ends. CDR1 and CDR2 from the germline V gene are MDHEN and SYDVKM. The CDR3 is CASRFGAGANVLTF. CDR3 nucleotides: TGTGCCAGCAGATTTGGAGCTGGGGCCAACGTCCTGACTTTC.

This clonotype was found a few times. J is TRBJ2-7 and V is TRBV11-2, with D unresolved. The germline gives CDR1 SGHAT, CDR2 FQNNGV. The CDR3 has 15 amino acids. V lost 2 bases to trimming and J lost 1 base, with 12 bases between them. The DNA of the CDR3 is TGTGCCAGCAGCTTAACGCTCGCGAATTCCTACGAGCAGTACTTC. Amino acid sequence: CASSLTLANSYEQYF.

This clonotype was found a few times. The chain joins TRBV7-3 to TRBJ2-1; D possibly corresponds to TRBD1 (7 bases). V lost 1 base to trimming and J lost 4 bases, with 23 bases between them. There are 19 residues in the CDR3. CDR1 and CDR2 from the germline V gene are SGHTA and FQGTGA. Written as DNA, the CDR3 is TGTGCCAGCAGCTTAAAAGGGACTCACAGCAACAGGGGTTACAATGAGCAGTTCTTC. Residues: CASSLKGTHSNRGYNEQFF. Looking up the rest from reference TRBV7-3 and TRBJ2-1 gives the full variable domain: GAGVSQTPSNKVTEKGKYVELRCDPISGHTALYWYRQSLGQGPEFLIYFQGTGAADDSGLPNDRFFAVRPEGSVSTLKIQRTERGDSAVYLCASSLKGTHSNRGYNEQFFGPGTRLTVL.